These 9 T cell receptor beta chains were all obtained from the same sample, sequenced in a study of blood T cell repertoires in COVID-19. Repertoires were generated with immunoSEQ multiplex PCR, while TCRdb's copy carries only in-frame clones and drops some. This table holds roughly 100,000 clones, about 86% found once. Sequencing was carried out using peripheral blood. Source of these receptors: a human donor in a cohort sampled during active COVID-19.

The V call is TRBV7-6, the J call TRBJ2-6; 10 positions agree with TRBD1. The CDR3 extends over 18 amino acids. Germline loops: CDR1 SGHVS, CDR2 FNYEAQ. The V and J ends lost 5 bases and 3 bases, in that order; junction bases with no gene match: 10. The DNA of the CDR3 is TGTGCCAGCAGCCCGCGGGACAGGGGCTTGGGTGGGGCCAACGTCCTGACTTTC. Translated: CASSPRDRGLGGANVLTF.

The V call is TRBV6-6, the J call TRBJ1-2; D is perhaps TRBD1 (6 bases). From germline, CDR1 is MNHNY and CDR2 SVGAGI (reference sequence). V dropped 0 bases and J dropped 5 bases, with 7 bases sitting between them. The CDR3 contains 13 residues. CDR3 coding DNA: TGTGCCAGCAGTTACTCAGGACAGTATGGCTACACCTTC. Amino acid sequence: CASSYSGQYGYTF.

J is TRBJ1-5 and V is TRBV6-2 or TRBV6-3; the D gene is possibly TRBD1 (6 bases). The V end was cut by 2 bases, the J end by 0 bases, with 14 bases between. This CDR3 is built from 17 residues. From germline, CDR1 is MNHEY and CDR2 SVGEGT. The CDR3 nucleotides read TGTGCCAGCAGTTACGGGGGACAACTGCTTAGCAATCAGCCCCAGCATTTT. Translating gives CASSYGGQLLSNQPQHF.

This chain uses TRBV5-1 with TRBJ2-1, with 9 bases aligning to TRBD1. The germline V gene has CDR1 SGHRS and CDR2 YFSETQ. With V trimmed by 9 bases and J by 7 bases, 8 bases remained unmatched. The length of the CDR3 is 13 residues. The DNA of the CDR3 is TGCGCCATCACGGACAGGGGTAAGAATGAGCAGTTCTTC. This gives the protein CAITDRGKNEQFF.

The CDR3 here is CASSPYYISYNEQFF. The CDR3, as DNA: TGTGCCAGCAGCCCGTACTACATCTCCTACAATGAGCAGTTCTTC. The chain employs TRBV3-1 (or the pseudogene TRBV3-2) and TRBJ2-1; unclear D gene. Germline V gives CDR1 LGHDT, CDR2 YNNKEL (reference sequence). V dropped 4 bases and J dropped 0 bases, with 10 bases sitting between them. The CDR3 contains 15 residues.

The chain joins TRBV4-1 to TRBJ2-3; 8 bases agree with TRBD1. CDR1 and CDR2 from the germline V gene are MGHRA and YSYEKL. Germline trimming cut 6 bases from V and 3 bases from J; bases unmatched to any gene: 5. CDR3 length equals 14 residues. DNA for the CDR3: TGCGCCAGCAGACGACAGGGGCCGACAGATACGCAGTATTTT. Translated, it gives CASRRQGPTDTQYF.

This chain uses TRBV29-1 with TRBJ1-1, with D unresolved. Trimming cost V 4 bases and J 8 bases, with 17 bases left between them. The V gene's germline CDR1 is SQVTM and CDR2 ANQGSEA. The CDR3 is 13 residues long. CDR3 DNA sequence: TGCAGCGTTGGAGCCAGGAGGGCCGGGGAAGCTTTCTTT. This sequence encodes CSVGARRAGEAFF.

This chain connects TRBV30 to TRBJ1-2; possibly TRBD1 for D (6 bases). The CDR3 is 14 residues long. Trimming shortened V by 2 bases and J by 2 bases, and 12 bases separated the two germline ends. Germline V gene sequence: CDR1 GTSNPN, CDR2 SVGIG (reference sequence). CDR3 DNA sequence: TGTGCCTGGAGTAGGGAGGGGGGAAACTATGGCTACACCTTC. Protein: CAWSREGGNYGYTF.

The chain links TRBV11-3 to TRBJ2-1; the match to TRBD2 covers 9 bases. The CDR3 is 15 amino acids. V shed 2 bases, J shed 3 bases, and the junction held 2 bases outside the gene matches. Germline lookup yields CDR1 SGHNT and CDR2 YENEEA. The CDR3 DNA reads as TGTGCCAGCAGCTTAAAGCGGGGGGTCTACAATGAGCAGTTCTTC. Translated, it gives CASSLKRGVYNEQFF.